Following are 13 T cell receptor beta chains from one sample sequenced in a study of cytomegalovirus exposure and HLA in healthy donors (dated by TCRdb to 2015 to 2018). Libraries were built with the immunoSEQ multiplex PCR assay. A mixture of 60 forward primers for TCR Vbeta segments and 13 reverse primers for TCR Jbeta segments was used in the multiplex PCR. This is the immuneACCESS table as TCRdb keeps it, with only in-frame sequences that have V and J called. A part of the clones is gone; compared with another copy, unresolved V genes explain less than half, and the rest is unexplained. The sample table lists fewer than 50,000 clones, about 60% of them with a count of one. The biggest ten clones account for around 12% of the sample. The sample comprised PBMCs. The source of these receptors is a man in his fifties or sixties in good health and CMV-seropositive.

J is TRBJ2-7 and V is TRBV10-2, with 11 bases that match TRBD2. CDR3 length equals 15 residues. V dropped 6 bases and J dropped 1; count of bases not matched to a gene: 5. The germline CDR1 and CDR2 sequences are WSHSY and SAAADI. CDR3 coding DNA: TGCGCCAGCAGGGAAACTAGCGGGAGTTCCTACGAGCAGTACTTC. It specifies CASRETSGSSYEQYF.

This clone has a single count. The rearrangement uses TRBV30 and TRBJ2-3; 7 bases agree with TRBD2. V lost 3 bases and J lost 1; bases outside the gene matches: 4. In germline, CDR1 is GTSNPN, CDR2 SVGIG (reference sequence). This CDR3 comprises 14 residues. The CDR3 DNA reads TGTGCCTGGAGCGGACTAGGGGGCACAGATACGCAGTATTTT. Translation gives CAWSGLGGTDTQYF.

The chain is built from TRBV5-1 and TRBJ2-2; 10 positions agree with TRBD2. V was pared by 5 bases and J by 6 bases, with 7 bases of the junction left unmatched. The CDR3 has 15 residues. Germline CDR1 and CDR2: SGHRS and YFSETQ. This CDR3 is CASRQSGRAAGELFF. DNA of the CDR3: TGCGCCAGCAGACAAAGCGGGAGGGCCGCCGGGGAGCTGTTTTTT. The variable domain in full, with the rest retrieved from reference TRBV5-1 and TRBJ2-2, is KAGVTQTPRYLIKTRGQQVTLSCSPISGHRSVSWYQQTPGQGLQFLFEYFSETQRNKGNFPGRFSGRQFSNSRSEMNVSTLELGDSALYLCASRQSGRAAGELFFGEGSRLTVL.

This clone was observed a handful of times. This sequence joins TRBV13 and TRBJ2-2; 9 bases agree with TRBD1. The CDR3 loop spans 15 amino acids. Germline V lookup: CDR1 PRHDT, CDR2 FYEKMQ (reference sequence). Trimming took 7 bases from V and 5 from J; bases not matched to a gene: 8. The CDR3: CASTSTGGRTGELFF. The CDR3, as DNA: TGTGCCAGCACCTCGACAGGGGGTAGGACCGGGGAGCTGTTTTTT.

The chain has TRBV4-3 and TRBJ2-2, with D perhaps matching TRBD1 (5 bases). Trimming took off 5 bases at V and 3 bases at J, with 34 bases between the two ends. Germline lookup yields CDR1 LGHNA and CDR2 YSLEER. The CDR3 length is 22 residues. The CDR3 loop reads CASSYSTRPLLSGIRDTGELFF. Written as DNA, the CDR3 is TGCGCCAGCAGCTATTCCACCCGTCCGTTGTTATCAGGGATTCGCGACACCGGGGAGCTGTTTTTT.

CDR3 loop: CASSRGTNYGYTF. The CDR3 bases are TGTGCCAGCAGTAGGGGGACTAACTATGGCTACACCTTC. The V gene is TRBV6-5, the J gene TRBJ1-2, with D perhaps TRBD1 (6 bases). The CDR3 extends over 13 amino acids. The V gene's germline CDR1 is MNHEY and CDR2 SVGAGI. V was shortened by 5 bases and J by 0 bases, with 7 bases between the two germline ends.

This clone has only one observation. V usage is TRBV4-3 and J usage is TRBJ2-1, with D unresolved. Germline V gene lookup returns CDR1 LGHNA and CDR2 YSLEER. CDR3 length: 13 amino acids. Trimming removed 0 bases at V and 9 bases at J, with 9 bases between. DNA of the CDR3: TGCGCCAGCAGCCAAGATCTTGTTCGTGAGCAGTTCTTC. Its protein product is CASSQDLVREQFF.

The chain combines TRBV6-1 with TRBJ1-2; D is uncertain. V lost 1 base and J lost 0, with 9 bases in between. Germline-derived CDR1 and CDR2 are MNHNS and SASEGT. CDR3 length equals 15 residues. Here the CDR3 DNA reads TGTGCCAGCAGTGAAGTCGAACACACTAACTATGGCTACACCTTC. As protein: CASSEVEHTNYGYTF.

In this sample, this clone turned up a few times. The V and J genes are TRBV2 and TRBJ1-4; 7 nucleotides align to TRBD1. CDR1 is SNHLY and CDR2 is FYNNEI in the germline V gene. The CDR3 totals 17 residues. The V gene end was trimmed by 3 bases and the J gene end by 2 bases; junction bases not matched to a gene: 9. The CDR3: CASSEEGAVGTNEKLFF. The CDR3 DNA reads TGTGCCAGCAGTGAGGAGGGGGCGGTTGGCACTAATGAAAAACTGTTTTTT.

This chain uses TRBV10-3 with TRBJ1-3, with 8 nucleotides matching TRBD1. This CDR3 comprises 17 residues. Germline lookup yields CDR1 ENHRY and CDR2 SYGVKD. The V and J ends lost 10 bases and 0 bases, in that order; junction bases with no gene match: 14. The DNA for the CDR3 is TGTGCCACGGCTGTCAAACAGGGGGTTTCCTCTGGAAACACCATATATTTT. Translation gives CATAVKQGVSSGNTIYF.

This chain links TRBV28 with TRBJ2-1; possibly TRBD1 for D (6 bases). The CDR3 extends over 18 amino acids. Germline V gene lookup returns CDR1 MDHEN and CDR2 SYDVKM. V lost 6 bases and J 4 bases, leaving 25 bases between the germline ends. The CDR3 DNA reads as TGTGCCAGCAGCCCGGCCCACCTCAAGCAGGGGCCATACAATGAGCAGTTCTTC. The encoded protein is CASSPAHLKQGPYNEQFF.

This sequence joins TRBV27 and TRBJ1-5; D is undetermined. Per germline, CDR1 MNHEY and CDR2 SMNVEV (reference sequence). V dropped 3 bases and J dropped 7 bases, with 10 bases sitting between them. This CDR3 contains 13 residues. The CDR3 loop reads CASSLDWEQPQHF. The CDR3 nucleotides are TGTGCCAGCAGTTTGGATTGGGAGCAGCCCCAGCATTTT.

The rearrangement joins TRBV27 to TRBJ2-7; 9 bases align to TRBD1. Looked up from germline, CDR1 is MNHEY and CDR2 is SMNVEV (reference sequence). The CDR3 is 15 amino acids. V lost 4 bases to trimming and J lost 0 bases; unmatched junction nucleotides: 4. The CDR3 DNA is TGTGCCAGCAGTTGGACAGGGGACGGCTCCTACGAGCAGTACTTC. This sequence encodes CASSWTGDGSYEQYF.